This TCR beta chain was sequenced during a study of T cell responses to AZD1222 COVID-19 vaccine. Trimming cost V 3 bases and J 2 bases, with 11 bases left between them. The CDR3 loop spans 14 amino acids. CDR1 MDHEN and CDR2 SYDVKM come from the germline V gene. Data came from immunoSEQ multiplex PCR; TCRdb stores just in-frame clones and leaves some out. There are roughly 120,000 clones in the sample; roughly 84% occur only once, and 6.5% to 9.5% lies in the top ten. The clonotype originates from an adult in good health. The source material was peripheral blood, sampled on day 0 of AZD1222 vaccination. The chain employs TRBV28 and TRBJ2-7, with D possibly matching TRBD2 (5 bases). The CDR3 sequence: CASSFPASPYEQYF. CDR3 in DNA: TGTGCCAGCAGTTTCCCCGCTAGCCCCTACGAGCAGTACTTC.